This T cell receptor beta chain comes out of a study of chemoradiotherapy in HPV16-positive cancers. Study in general: A couple of HPV16-positive patients' cells yielded candidate HPV-specific clones and common motifs.

Clones were read by immunoSEQ multiplex PCR, and TCRdb kept only the in-frame ones, dropping some. The data show just over 25,000 clones, with about 92% seen just once and more than 20% held by the top ten. Samples were taken several times over chemoradiotherapy. The study's findings and limits: During treatment, candidate HPV-specific clones and E7-related motifs expanded in tumor. In HPV16-positive patients, HPV-responsive T-cell expansion tracked better recurrence-free survival.

Trimming took 3 bases from V and 4 from J, leaving 17 bases between them. The germline V gene has CDR1 MDHEN and CDR2 SYDVKM. CDR3 length equals 16 residues. To note about this clone: Its target is not known.

This TCR derives from a human donor with HPV-associated anogenital cancer. The starting material was blood, obtained from a patient who underwent chemoradiotherapy. The chain uses TRBV28 and TRBJ2-3, with a tentative D call TRBD1 (5 bases). CDR3 residues: CASSLGPGFEADTQYF. The CDR3 nucleotides are TGTGCCAGCAGTTTGGGGCCAGGGTTCGAGGCAGATACGCAGTATTTT.